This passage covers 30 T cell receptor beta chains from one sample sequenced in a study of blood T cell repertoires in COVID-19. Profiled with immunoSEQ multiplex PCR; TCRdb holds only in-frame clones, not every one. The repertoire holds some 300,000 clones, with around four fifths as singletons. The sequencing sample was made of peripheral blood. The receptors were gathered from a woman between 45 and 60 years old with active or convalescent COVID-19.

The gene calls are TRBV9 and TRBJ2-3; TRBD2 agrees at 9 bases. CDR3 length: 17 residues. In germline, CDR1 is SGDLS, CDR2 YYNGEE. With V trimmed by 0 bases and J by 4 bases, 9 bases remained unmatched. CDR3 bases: TGTGCCAGCAGCGTAGGAGGCGGGAGGGCCCTCGCAGATACGCAGTATTTT. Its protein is CASSVGGGRALADTQYF. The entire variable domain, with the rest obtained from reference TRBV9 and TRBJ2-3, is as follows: DSGVTQTPKHLITATGQRVTLRCSPRSGDLSVYWYQQSLDQGLQFLIQYYNGEERAKGNILERFSAQQFPDLHSELNLSSLELGDSALYFCASSVGGGRALADTQYFGPGTRLTVL.

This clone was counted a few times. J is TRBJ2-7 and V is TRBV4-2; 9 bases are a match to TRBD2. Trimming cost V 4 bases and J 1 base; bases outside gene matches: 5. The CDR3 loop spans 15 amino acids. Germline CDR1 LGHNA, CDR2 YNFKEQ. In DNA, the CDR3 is TGTGCCAGCAGCCTCAGTAGCGGGAGTTCCTACGAGCAGTACTTC. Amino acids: CASSLSSGSSYEQYF.

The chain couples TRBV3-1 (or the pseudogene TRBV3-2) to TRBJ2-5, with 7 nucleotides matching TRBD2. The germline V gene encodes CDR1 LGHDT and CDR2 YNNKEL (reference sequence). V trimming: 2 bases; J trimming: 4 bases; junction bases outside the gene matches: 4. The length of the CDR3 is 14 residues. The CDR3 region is CASSQSGTAETQYF. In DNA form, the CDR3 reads TGTGCCAGCAGCCAAAGCGGGACGGCAGAGACCCAGTACTTC.

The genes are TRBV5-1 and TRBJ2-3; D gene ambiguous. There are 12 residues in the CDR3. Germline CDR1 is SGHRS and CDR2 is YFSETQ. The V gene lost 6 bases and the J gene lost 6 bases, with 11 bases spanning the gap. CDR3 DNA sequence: TGCGCCAGCACGGGTTTTGTGGATACGCAGTATTTT. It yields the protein CASTGFVDTQYF.

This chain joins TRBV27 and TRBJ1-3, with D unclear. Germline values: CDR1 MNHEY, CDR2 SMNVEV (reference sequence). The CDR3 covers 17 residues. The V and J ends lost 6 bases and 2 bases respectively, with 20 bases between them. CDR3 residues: CASSRSRGAAAGNTIYF. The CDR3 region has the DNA TGTGCCAGCAGCCGAAGCCGGGGAGCTGCTGCTGGAAACACCATATATTTT.

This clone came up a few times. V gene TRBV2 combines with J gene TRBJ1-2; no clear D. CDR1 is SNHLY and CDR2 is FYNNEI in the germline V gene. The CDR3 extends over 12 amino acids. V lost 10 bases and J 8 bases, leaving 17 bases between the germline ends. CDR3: CATRERVQGYTF. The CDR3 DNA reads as TGTGCCACGCGAGAGAGGGTGCAGGGCTACACCTTC.

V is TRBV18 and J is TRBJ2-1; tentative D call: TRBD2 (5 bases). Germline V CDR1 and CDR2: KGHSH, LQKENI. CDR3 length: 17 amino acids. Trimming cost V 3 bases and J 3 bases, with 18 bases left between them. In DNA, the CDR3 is TGTGCCAGCTCACCGATGAACTTTGGACGGGACTACAATGAGCAGTTCTTC. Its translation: CASSPMNFGRDYNEQFF. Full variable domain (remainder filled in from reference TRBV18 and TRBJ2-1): NAGVMQNPRHLVRRRGQEARLRCSPMKGHSHVYWYRQLPEEGLKFMVYLQKENIIDESGMPKERFSAEFPKEGPSILRIQQVVRGDSAAYFCASSPMNFGRDYNEQFFGPGTRLTVL.

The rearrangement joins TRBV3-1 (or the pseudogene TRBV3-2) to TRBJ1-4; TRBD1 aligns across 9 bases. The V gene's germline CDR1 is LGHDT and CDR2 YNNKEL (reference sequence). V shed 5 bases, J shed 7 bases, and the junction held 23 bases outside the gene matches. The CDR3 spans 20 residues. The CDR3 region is CASSFKFRTGEDVWGEKLFF. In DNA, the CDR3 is TGTGCCAGCAGCTTCAAGTTTCGGACAGGGGAGGACGTCTGGGGTGAAAAACTGTTTTTT.

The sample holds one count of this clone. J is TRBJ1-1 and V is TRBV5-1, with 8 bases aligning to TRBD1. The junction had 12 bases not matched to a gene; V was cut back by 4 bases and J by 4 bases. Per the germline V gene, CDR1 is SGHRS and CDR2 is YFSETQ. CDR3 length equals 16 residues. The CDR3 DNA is TGCGCCAGCAGCGCTGGGACAGGTATAGCCGGCACTGAAGCTTTCTTT. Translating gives CASSAGTGIAGTEAFF.

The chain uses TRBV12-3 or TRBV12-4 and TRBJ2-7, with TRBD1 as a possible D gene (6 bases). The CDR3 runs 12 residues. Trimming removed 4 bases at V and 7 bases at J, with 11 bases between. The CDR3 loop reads CASSWGPAEQYF. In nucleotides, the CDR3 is TGTGCCAGCAGTTGGGGGCCTGCGGAGCAGTACTTC.

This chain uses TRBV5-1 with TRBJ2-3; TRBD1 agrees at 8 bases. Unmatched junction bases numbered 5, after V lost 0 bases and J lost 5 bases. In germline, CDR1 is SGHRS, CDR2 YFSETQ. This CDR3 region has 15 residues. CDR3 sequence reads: CASSLAPGGIDTQYF. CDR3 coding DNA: TGCGCCAGCAGCTTGGCCCCAGGGGGCATAGATACGCAGTATTTT. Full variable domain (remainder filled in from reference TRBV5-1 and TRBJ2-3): KAGVTQTPRYLIKTRGQQVTLSCSPISGHRSVSWYQQTPGQGLQFLFEYFSETQRNKGNFPGRFSGRQFSNSRSEMNVSTLELGDSALYLCASSLAPGGIDTQYFGPGTRLTVL.

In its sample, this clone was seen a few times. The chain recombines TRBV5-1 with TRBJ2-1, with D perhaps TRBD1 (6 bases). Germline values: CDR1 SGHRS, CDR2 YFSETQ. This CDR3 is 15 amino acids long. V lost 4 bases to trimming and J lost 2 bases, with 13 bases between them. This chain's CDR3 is CASSQDRPTYNEQFF. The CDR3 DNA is TGCGCCAGCAGCCAAGACAGGCCTACCTACAATGAGCAGTTCTTC.

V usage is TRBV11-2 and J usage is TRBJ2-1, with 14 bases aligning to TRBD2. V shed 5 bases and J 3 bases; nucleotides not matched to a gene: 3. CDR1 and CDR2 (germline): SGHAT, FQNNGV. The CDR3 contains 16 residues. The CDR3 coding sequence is TGTGCCAGCAGCATGGGACTAGCGGGAGTCTACAATGAGCAGTTCTTC. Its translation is CASSMGLAGVYNEQFF. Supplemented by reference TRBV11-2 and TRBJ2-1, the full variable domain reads EAGVAQSPRYKIIEKRQSVAFWCNPISGHATLYWYQQILGQGPKLLIQFQNNGVVDDSQLPKDRFSAERLKGVDSTLKIQPAKLEDSAVYLCASSMGLAGVYNEQFFGPGTRLTVL.

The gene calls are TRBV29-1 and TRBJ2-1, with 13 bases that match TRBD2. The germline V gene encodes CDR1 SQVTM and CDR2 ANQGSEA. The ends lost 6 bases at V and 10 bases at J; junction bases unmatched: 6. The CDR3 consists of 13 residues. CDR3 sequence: CSVRTSGRGEQFF. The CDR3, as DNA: TGCAGCGTAAGGACTAGCGGGAGAGGGGAGCAGTTCTTC.

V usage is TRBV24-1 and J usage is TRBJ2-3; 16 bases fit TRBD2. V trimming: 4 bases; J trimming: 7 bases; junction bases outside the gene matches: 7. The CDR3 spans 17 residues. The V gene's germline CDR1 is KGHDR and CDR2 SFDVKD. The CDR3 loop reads CATSEQGLAGGMHTQYF. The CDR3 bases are TGTGCCACCAGTGAACAGGGACTAGCGGGAGGGATGCATACGCAGTATTTT.

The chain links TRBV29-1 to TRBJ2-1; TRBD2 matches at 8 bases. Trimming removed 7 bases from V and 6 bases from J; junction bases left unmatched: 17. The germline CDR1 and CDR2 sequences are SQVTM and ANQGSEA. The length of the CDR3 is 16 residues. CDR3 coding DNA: TGCAGCGCCATCGGACAGTTGGGACTAGGATCCAATGAGCAGTTCTTC. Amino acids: CSAIGQLGLGSNEQFF.

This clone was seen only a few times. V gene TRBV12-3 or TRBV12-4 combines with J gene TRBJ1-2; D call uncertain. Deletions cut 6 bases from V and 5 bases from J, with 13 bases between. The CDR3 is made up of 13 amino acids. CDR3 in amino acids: CASRPTGGYGYTF. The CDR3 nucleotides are TGTGCCAGCAGACCGACGGGCGGGTATGGCTACACCTTC.

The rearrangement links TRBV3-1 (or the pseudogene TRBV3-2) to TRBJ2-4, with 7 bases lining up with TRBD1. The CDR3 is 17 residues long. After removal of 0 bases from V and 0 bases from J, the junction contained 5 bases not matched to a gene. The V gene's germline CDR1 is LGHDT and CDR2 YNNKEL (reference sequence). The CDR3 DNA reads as TGTGCCAGCAGCCAAGATGGGACAGCGCTAGCCAAAAACATTCAGTACTTC. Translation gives CASSQDGTALAKNIQYF.

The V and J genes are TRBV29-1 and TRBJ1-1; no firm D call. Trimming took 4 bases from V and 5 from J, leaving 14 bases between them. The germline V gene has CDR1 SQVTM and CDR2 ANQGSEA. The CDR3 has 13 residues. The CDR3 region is CSVVTGGRTEAFF. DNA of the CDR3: TGCAGCGTTGTAACGGGAGGGAGAACTGAAGCTTTCTTT.

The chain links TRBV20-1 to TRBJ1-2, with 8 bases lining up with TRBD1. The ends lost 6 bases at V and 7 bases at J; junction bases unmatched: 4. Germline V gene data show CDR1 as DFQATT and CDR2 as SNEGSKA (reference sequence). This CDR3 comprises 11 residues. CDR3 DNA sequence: TGCAGTGCCGAGACAGGGGTTGGCTACACCTTC. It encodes CSAETGVGYTF.

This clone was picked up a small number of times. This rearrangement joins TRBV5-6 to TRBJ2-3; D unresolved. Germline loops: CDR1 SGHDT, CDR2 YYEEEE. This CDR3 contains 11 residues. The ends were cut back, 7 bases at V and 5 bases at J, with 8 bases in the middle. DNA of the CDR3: TGTGCCAGCTCCCGTCGAGATACGCAGTATTTT. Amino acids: CASSRRDTQYF.

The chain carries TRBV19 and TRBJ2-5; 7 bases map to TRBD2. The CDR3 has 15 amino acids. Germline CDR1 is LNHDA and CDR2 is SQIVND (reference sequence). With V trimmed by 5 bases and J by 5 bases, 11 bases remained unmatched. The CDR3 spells CASSLGLEYWETQYF. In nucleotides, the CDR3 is TGTGCCAGTAGTTTAGGACTAGAGTATTGGGAGACCCAGTACTTC.

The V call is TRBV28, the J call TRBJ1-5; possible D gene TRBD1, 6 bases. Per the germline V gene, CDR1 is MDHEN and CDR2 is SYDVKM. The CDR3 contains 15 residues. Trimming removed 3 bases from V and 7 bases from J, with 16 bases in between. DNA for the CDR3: TGTGCCAGCAGTTTCAAGGGGGATCGAGCCCAGCCCCAGCATTTT. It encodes CASSFKGDRAQPQHF.

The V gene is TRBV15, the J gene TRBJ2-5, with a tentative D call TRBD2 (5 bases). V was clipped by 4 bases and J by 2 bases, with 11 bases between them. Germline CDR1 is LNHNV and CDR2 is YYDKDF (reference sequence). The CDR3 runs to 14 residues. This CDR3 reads CATSNGRVQETQYF. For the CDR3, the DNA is TGTGCCACCAGCAACGGGCGGGTTCAAGAGACCCAGTACTTC.

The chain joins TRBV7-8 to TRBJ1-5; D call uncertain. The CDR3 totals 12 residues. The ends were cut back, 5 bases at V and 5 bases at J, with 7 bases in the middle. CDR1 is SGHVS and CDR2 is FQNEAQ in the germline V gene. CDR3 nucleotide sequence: TGTGCCAGCAGCCTCCCTTATCAGCCCCAGCATTTT. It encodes CASSLPYQPQHF.

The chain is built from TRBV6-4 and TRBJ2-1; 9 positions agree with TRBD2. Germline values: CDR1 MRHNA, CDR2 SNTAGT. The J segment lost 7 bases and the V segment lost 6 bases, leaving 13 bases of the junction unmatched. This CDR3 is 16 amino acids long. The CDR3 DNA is TGTGCCAGCAGGGCCAAAGGGGCGGGAGGGGGGAATGAGCAGTTCTTC. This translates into CASRAKGAGGGNEQFF.

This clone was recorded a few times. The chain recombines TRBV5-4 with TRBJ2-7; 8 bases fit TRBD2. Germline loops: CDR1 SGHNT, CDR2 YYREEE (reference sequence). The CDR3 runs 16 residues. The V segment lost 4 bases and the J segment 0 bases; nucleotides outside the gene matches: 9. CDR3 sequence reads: CASSTRLASPSYEQYF. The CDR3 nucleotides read TGTGCCAGCAGCACCAGACTAGCGTCCCCCTCCTACGAGCAGTACTTC. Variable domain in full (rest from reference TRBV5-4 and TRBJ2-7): ETGVTQSPTHLIKTRGQQVTLRCSSQSGHNTVSWYQQALGQGPQFIFQYYREEENGRGNFPPRFSGLQFPNYSSELNVNALELDDSALYLCASSTRLASPSYEQYFGPGTRLTVT.

DNA for the CDR3: TGTGCCAGCAGTGCGGAGGGGCACCCTGGGTACGAGCAGTACTTC. The encoded protein is CASSAEGHPGYEQYF. The rearrangement links TRBV2 to TRBJ2-7; D might be TRBD2 (6 bases). The germline gives CDR1 SNHLY, CDR2 FYNNEI. The CDR3 totals 15 residues. Trimming took off 4 bases at V and 4 bases at J, with 17 bases between the two ends.

The DNA for the CDR3 is TGTGCCAGCAGCAGACAGGGTGGTTCACCCCTCCACTTT. This sequence encodes CASSRQGGSPLHF. The chain is built from TRBV7-9 and TRBJ1-6; TRBD1 matches at 7 bases. V gave up 5 bases and J gave up 9 bases; unmatched junction bases: 4. The CDR3 runs to 13 residues. CDR1 SEHNR and CDR2 FQNEAQ come from the germline V gene (reference sequence). The full variable domain, completed using reference TRBV7-9 and TRBJ1-6, is DTGVSQNPRHKITKRGQNVTFRCDPISEHNRLYWYRQTLGQGPEFLTYFQNEAQLEKSRLLSDRFSAERPKGSFSTLEIQRTEQGDSAMYLCASSRQGGSPLHFGNGTRLTVT.

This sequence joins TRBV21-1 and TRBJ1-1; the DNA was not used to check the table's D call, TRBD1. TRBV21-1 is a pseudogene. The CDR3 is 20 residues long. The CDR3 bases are TGTGCCAGCAGCAAAGGACAGGGGGCGGTAAAAAATGGGCTGTACACTGAAGCTTTCTTT. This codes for CASSKGQGAVKNGLYTEAFF.